This T cell receptor beta chain was captured in a study of vaccination and CD4 T cells after COVID-19. Across the study: Cellular stimulation was performed using overlapping spike peptides derived from SARS-CoV-2, HCoV-NL63, HCoV-OC43 and HCoV-229E. Regarding the study as a whole: The researchers studied relatively few convalescent patients and omitted early post-infection timepoints.

The treatment was: roughly nine-day PBMC culture with coronavirus spike peptide pools or control peptides (ViraFEST assay). Researchers collected the unexposed donor's CD4+ T cells before the COVID-19 pandemic (2011-2018). Roughly 2 million PBMCs per well were cultured with 9 to 10 IU/ml IL-2 and about 11 ug/ml peptide pools. Unexposed-donor CD4+ T cells were probed with SARS-CoV-2 S/N and four cold-coronavirus spikes, cells permitting. Trimming took 2 bases from V and 3 from J, leaving 14 bases between them. There are 15 residues in the CDR3. Sequencing of DNA taken from cultured CD4+ T cells relied on the Oncomine TCR Beta short-read assay. The template was genomic DNA from cultured CD4+ T cells. TCRdb recomputed calls from the PCR reads with MiXCR, one row per CDR3 protein. The sample has about 11,000 distinct CDR3 sequences; approximately 31% are singletons. Points on this clonotype: Its antigen remains unidentified.

This clonotype was sampled from a human donor in good health. The sequenced sample was CD4+ T cells from blood, cultured in vitro. The chain combines TRBV12-3 or TRBV12-4 with TRBJ2-7; a possible D gene is TRBD1 (5 bases). CDR3 nucleotide sequence: TGTGCCAGCAGTTTAAGTAGCAAGGGGATCTACGAGCAGTACTTC. It yields the protein CASSLSSKGIYEQYF.